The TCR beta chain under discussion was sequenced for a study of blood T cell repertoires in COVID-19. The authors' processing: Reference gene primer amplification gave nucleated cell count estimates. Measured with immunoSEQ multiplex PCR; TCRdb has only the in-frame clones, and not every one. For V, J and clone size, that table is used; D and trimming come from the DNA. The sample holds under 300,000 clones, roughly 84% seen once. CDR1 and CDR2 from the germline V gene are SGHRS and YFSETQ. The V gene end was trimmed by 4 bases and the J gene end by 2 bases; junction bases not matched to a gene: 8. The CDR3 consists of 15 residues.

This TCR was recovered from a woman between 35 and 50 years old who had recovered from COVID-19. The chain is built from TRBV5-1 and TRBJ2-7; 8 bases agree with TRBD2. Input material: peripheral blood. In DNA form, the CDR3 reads TGCGCCAGCAGCCTACTTCTAGCGGGCGCCTACGAGCAGTACTTC. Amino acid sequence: CASSLLLAGAYEQYF.